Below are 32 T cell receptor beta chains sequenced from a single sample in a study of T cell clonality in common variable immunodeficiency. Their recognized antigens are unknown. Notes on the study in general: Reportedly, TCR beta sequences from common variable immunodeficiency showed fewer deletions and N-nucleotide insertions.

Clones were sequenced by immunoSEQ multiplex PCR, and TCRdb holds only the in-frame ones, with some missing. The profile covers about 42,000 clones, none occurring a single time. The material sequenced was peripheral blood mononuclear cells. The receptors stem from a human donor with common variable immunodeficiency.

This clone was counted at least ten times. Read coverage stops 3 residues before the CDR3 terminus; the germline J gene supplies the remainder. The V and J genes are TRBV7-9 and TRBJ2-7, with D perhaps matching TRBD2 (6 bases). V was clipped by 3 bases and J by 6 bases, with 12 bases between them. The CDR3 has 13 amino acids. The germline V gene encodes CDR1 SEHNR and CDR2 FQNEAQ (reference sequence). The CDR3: CASSFPSVSEQYF. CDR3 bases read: TGTGCCAGCAGCTTCCCTAGCGTCTCCGAG.

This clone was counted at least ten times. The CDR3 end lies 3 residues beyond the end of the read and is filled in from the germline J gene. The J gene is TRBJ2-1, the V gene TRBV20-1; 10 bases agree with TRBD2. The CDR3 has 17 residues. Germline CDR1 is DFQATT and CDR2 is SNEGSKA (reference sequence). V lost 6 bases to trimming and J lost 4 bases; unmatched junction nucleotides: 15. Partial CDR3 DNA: TGCAGTGCCAATGTGGGTAGCGGGGGGCAGAGATACAATGAG. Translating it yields CSANVGSGGQRYNE. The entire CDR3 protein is CSANVGSGGQRYNEQFF.

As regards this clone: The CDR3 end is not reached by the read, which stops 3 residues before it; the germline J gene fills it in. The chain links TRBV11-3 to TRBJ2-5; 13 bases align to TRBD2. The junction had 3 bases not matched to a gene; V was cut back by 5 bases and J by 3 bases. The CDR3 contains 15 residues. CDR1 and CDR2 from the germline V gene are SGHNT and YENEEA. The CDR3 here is CASSHGLAGEETQYF. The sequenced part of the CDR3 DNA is TGTGCCAGCAGCCACGGACTAGCGGGGGAAGAGACC.

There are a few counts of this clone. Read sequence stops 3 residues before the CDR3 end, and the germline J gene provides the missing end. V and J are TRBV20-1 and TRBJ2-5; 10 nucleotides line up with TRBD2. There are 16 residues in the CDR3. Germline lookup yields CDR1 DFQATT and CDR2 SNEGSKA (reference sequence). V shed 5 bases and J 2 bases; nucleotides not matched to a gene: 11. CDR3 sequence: CSAPRLAGHLQETQYF. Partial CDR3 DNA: TGCAGTGCTCCCCGACTAGCGGGCCATTTACAAGAGACC.

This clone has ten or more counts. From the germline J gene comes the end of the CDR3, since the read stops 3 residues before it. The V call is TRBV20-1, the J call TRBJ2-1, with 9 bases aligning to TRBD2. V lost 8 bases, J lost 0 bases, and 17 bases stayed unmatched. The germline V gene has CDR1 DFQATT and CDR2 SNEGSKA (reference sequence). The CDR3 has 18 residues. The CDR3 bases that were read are TGCAGTACTATAGGGCGGCTAGCGGGACGAAGCTCCTACAATGAG. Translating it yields CSTIGRLAGRSSYNE. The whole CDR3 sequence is CSTIGRLAGRSSYNEQFF.

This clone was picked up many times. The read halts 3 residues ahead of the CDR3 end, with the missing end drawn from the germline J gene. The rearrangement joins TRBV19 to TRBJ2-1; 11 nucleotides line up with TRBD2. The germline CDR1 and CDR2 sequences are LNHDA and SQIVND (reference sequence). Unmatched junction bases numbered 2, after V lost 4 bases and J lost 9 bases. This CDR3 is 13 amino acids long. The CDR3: CASSRLAGREQFF. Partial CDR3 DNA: TGTGCCAGTAGTAGACTAGCGGGACGTGAG.

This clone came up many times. The CDR3 loop reads CASSLTVHEQYF. The DNA read from the CDR3 is TGTGCCAGCAGCTTAACAGTCCACGAG. This chain joins TRBV7-2 and TRBJ2-7; D unclear. The CDR3 end lies 3 residues beyond the end of the read and is filled in from the germline J gene. Germline values: CDR1 SGHTA, CDR2 FQGNSA. This CDR3 is built from 12 residues. Between the trimmed V and J ends, which lost 2 bases and 5 bases, there was a span of 7 bases.

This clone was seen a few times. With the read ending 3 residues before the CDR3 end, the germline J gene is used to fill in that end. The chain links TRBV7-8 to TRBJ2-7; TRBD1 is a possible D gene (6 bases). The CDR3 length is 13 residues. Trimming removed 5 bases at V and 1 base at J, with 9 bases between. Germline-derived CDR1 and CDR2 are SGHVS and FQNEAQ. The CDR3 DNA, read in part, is TGTGCCAGCAGCACAGGACAGTCCTACGAG. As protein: CASSTGQSYE. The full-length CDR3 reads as CASSTGQSYEQYF.

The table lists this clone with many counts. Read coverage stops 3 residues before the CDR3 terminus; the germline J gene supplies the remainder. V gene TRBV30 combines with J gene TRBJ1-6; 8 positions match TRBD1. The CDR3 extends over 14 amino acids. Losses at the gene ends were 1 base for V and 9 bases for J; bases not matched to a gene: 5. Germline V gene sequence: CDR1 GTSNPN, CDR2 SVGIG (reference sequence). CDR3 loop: CAWSAGQGSSPLHF. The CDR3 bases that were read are TGTGCCTGGAGTGCAGGACAGGGTTCTTCACCC.

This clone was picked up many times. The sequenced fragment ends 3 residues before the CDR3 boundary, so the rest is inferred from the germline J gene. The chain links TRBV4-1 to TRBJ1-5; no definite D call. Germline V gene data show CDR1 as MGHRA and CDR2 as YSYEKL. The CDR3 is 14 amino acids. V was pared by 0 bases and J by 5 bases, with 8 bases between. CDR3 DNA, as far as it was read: TGCGCCAGCAGCCAAGAAACTGAATATCAGCCC. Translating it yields CASSQETEYQP. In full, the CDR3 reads CASSQETEYQPQHF.

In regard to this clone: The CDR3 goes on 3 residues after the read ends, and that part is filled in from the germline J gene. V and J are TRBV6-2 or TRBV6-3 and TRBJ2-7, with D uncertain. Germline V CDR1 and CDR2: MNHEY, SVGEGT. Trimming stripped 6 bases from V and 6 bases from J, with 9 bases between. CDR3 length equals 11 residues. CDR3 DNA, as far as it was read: TGTGCCAGCAGCCCCAGATTCGAG. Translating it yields CASSPRFE. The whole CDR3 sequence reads CASSPRFEQYF.

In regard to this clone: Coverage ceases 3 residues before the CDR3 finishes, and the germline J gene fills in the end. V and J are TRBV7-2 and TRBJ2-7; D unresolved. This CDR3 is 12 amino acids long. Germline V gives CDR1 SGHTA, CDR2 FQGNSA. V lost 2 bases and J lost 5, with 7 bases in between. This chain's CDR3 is CASSLSRHEQYF. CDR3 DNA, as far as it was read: TGTGCCAGCAGCTTATCGCGTCACGAG.

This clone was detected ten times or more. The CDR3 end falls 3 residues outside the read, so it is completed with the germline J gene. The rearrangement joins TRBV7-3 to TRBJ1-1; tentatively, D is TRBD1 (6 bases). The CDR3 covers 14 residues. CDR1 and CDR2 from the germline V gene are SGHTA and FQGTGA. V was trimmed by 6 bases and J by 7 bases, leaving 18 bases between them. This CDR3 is CASRGTVQGGEAFF. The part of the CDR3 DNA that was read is TGTGCCAGCAGGGGAACCGTACAGGGAGGTGAA. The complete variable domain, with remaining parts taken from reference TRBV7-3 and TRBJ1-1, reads GAGVSQTPSNKVTEKGKYVELRCDPISGHTALYWYRQSLGQGPEFLIYFQGTGAADDSGLPNDRFFAVRPEGSVSTLKIQRTERGDSAVYLCASRGTVQGGEAFFGQGTRLTVV.

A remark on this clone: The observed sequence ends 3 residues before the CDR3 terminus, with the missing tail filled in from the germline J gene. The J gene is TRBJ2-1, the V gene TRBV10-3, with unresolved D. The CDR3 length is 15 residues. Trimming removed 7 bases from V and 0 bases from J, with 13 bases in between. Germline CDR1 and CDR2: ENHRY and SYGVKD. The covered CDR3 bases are TGTGCCATCAATTGGCGGATTAGCTCCTACAATGAG. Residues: CAINWRISSYNE. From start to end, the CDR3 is CAINWRISSYNEQFF.

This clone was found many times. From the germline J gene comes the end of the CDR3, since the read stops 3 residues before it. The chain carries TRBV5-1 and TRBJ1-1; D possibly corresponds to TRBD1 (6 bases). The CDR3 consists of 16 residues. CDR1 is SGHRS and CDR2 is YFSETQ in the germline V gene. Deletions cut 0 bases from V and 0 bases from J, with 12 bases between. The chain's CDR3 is CASSLVGTTMNTEAFF. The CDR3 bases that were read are TGCGCCAGCAGCTTGGTAGGGACAACCATGAACACTGAA.

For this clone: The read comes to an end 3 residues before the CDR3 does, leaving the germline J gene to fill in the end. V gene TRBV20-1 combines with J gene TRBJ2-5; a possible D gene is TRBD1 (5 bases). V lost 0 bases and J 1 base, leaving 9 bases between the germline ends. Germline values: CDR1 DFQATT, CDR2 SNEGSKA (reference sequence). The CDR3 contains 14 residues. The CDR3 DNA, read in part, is TGCAGTGCTAGAGATCACAGGCTCCAAGAGACC. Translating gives CSARDHRLQET. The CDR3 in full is CSARDHRLQETQYF.

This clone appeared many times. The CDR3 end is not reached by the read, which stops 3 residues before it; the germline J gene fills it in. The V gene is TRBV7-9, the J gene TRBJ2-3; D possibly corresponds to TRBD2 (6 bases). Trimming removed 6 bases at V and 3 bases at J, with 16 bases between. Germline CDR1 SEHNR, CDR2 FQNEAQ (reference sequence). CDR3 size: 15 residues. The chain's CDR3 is CASRLSGEGTDTQYF. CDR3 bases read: TGTGCCAGCAGACTTAGCGGAGAGGGGACAGATACG.

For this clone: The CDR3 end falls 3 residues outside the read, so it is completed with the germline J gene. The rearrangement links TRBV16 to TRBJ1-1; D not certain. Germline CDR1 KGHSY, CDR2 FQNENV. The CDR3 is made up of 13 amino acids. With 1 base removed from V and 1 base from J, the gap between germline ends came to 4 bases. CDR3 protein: CASSQFRNTEAFF. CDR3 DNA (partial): TGTGCCAGCAGCCAATTCAGGAACACTGAA.

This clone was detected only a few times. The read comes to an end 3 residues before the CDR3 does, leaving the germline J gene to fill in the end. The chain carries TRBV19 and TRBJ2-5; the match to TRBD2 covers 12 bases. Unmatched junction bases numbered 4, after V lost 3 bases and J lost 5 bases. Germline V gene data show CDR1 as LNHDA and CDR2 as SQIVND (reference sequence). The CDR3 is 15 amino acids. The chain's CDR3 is CASSILAGGEETQYF. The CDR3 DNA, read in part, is TGTGCCAGTAGTATCCTAGCGGGAGGGGAGGAGACC.

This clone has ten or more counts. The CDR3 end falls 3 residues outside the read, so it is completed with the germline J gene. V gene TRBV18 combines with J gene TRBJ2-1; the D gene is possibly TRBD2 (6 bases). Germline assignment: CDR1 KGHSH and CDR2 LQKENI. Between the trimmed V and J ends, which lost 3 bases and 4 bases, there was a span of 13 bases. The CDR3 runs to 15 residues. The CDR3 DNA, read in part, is TGTGCCAGCTCACCCGAGGCAGGGACTTACAATGAG. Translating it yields CASSPEAGTYNE. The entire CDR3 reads CASSPEAGTYNEQFF.

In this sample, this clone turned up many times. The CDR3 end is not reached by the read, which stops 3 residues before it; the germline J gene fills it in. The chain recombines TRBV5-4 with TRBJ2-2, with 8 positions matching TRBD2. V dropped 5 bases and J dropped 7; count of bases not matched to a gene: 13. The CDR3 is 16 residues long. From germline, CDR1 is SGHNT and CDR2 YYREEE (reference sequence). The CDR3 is CASRASGSQVFGELFF. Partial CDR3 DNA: TGTGCCAGCAGGGCTAGCGGGTCCCAGGTTTTCGGGGAG.

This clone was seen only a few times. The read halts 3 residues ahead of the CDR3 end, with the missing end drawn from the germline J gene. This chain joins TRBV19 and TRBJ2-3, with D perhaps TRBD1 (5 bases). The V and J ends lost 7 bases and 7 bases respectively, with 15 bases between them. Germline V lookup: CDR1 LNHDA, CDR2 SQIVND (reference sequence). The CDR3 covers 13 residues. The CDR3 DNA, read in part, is TGTGCCAGTACCAGGCAAGGGGTTAATACG. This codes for CASTRQGVNT. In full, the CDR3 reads CASTRQGVNTQYF.

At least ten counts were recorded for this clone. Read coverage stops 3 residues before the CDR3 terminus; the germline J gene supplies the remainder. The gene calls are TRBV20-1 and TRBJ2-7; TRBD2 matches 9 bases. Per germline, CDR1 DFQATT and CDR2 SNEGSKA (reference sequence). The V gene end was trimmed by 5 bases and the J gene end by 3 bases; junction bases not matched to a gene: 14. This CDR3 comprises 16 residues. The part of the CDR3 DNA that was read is TGCAGTGCTCAAAACCTCCAGCGGGAGGAATACTACGAG. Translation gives CSAQNLQREEYYE. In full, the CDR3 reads CSAQNLQREEYYEQYF.

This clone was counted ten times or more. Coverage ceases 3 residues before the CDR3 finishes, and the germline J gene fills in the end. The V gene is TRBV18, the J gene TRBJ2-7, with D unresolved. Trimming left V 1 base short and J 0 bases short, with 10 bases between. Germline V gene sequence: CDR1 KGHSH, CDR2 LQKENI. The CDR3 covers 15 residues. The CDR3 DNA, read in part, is TGTGCCAGCTCACCACTCGCAGGCCCCTCCTACGAG. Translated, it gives CASSPLAGPSYE. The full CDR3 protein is CASSPLAGPSYEQYF.

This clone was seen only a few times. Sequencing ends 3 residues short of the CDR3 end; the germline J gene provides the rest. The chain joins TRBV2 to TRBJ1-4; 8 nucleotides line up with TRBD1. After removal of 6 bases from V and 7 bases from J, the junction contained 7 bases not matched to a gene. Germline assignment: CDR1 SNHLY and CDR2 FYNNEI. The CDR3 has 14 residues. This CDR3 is CASRLGQVIEKLFF. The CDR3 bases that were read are TGTGCCAGCAGGCTGGGACAGGTTATTGAAAAA.

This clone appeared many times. The DNA read from the CDR3 is TGCAGTGCGCTGCGGGGGAGCAGTAATTCACCC. Translating gives CSALRGSSNSP. The entire CDR3 reads CSALRGSSNSPLHF. The gene calls are TRBV20-1 and TRBJ1-6, with a possible D match to TRBD1 (5 bases). Read sequence stops 3 residues before the CDR3 end, and the germline J gene provides the missing end. This CDR3 has 14 amino acids. From germline, CDR1 is DFQATT and CDR2 SNEGSKA (reference sequence). Trimming removed 6 bases at V and 6 bases at J, with 15 bases between.

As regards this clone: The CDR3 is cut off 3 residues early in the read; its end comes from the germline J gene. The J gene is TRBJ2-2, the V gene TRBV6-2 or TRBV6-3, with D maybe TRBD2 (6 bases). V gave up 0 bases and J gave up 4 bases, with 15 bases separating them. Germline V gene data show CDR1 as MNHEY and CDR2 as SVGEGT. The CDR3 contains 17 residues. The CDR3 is CASSYSGGASGTGELFF. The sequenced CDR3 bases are TGTGCCAGCAGTTACTCAGGAGGGGCGTCGGGCACCGGGGAG.

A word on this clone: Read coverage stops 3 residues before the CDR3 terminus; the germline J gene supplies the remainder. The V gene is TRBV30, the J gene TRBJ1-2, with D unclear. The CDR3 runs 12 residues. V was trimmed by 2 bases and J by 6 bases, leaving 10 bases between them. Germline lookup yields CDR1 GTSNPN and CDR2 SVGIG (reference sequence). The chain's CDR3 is CAWSPTSHGYTF. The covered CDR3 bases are TGTGCCTGGAGTCCTACCTCTCATGGC.

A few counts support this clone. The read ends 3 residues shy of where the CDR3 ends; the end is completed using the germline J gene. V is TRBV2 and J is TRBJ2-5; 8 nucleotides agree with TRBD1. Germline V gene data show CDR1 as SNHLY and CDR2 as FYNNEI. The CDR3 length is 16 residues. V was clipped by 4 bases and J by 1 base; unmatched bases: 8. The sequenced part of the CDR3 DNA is TGTGCCAGCAGTGGCCGGACAGGGCCCCTCCAAGAGACC. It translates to CASSGRTGPLQET. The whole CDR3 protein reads CASSGRTGPLQETQYF. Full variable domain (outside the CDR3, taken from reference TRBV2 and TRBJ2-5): EPEVTQTPSHQVTQMGQEVILRCVPISNHLYFYWYRQILGQKVEFLVSFYNNEISEKSEIFDDQFSVERPDGSNFTLKIRSTKLEDSAMYFCASSGRTGPLQETQYFGPGTRLLVL.

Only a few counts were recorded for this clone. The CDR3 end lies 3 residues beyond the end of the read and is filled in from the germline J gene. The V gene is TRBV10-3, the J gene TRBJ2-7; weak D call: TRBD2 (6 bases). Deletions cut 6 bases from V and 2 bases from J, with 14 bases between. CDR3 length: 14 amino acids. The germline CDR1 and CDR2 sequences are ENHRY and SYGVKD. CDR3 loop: CAIRAGTLAYEQYF. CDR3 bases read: TGTGCCATCAGGGCCGGGACTCTGGCCTACGAG.

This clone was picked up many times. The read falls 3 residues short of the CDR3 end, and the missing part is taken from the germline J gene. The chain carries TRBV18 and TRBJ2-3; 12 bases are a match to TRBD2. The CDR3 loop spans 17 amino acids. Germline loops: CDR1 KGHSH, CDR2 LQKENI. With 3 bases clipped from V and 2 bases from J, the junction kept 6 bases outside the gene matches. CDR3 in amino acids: CASSPQPSGGATDTQYF. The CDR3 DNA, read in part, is TGTGCCAGCTCACCCCAACCTAGCGGGGGGGCCACAGATACG.

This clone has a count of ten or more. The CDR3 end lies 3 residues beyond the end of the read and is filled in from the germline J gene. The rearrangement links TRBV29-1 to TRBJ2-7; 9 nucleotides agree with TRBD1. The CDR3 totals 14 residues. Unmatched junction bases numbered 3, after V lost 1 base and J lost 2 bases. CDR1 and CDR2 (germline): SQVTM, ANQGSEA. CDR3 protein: CSVEATGGPYEQYF. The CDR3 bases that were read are TGCAGCGTTGAAGCGACAGGGGGACCCTACGAG.